This T cell receptor beta chain originates from a study of response to subunit inactivated influenza vaccine. Whole-study findings and limits: A suggestion made by the authors is that each seasonal influenza vaccination recruits few new T cells.

CDR1 and CDR2 from the germline V gene are SEHNR and FQNEAQ (reference sequence). V dropped 0 bases and J dropped 5 bases, with 8 bases sitting between them. The CDR3 consists of 14 residues. This clonotype was seen many times. The target antigen is unknown. TCRdb processed the RT-PCR reads anew with MiXCR; each CDR3 protein has one entry. The sample contains about half a million distinct CDR3 sequences, around 25% of which appear only once. The sequencing here drew on CD4+ T cells sorted from PBMCs, taken 4 to 6 days after vaccination. The J gene is TRBJ2-1, the V gene TRBV7-9; D is possibly TRBD2 (7 bases). The TCR comes from a man between 50 and 59 years old who received an inactivated influenza vaccine. As DNA, the CDR3 is TGTGCCAGCAGCTTAGCGGGGGGGCACAATGAGCAGTTCTTC. The encoded protein is CASSLAGGHNEQFF. The full variable domain, rest sourced from reference TRBV7-9 and TRBJ2-1, is DTGVSQNPRHKITKRGQNVTFRCDPISEHNRLYWYRQTLGQGPEFLTYFQNEAQLEKSRLLSDRFSAERPKGSFSTLEIQRTEQGDSAMYLCASSLAGGHNEQFFGPGTRLTVL.